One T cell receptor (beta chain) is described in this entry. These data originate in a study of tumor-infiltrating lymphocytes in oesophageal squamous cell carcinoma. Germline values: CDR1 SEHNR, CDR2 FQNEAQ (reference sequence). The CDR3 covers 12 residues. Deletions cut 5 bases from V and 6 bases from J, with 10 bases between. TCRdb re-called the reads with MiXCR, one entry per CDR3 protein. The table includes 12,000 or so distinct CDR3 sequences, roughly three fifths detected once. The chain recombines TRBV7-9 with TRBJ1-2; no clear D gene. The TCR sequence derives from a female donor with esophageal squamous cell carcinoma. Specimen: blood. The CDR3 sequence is CASSRLRDGYTF. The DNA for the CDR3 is TGTGCCAGCAGCCGTCTTAGGGATGGCTACACCTTC. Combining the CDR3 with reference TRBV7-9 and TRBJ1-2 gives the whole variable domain DTGVSQNPRHKITKRGQNVTFRCDPISEHNRLYWYRQTLGQGPEFLTYFQNEAQLEKSRLLSDRFSAERPKGSFSTLEIQRTEQGDSAMYLCASSRLRDGYTFGSGTRLTVV.